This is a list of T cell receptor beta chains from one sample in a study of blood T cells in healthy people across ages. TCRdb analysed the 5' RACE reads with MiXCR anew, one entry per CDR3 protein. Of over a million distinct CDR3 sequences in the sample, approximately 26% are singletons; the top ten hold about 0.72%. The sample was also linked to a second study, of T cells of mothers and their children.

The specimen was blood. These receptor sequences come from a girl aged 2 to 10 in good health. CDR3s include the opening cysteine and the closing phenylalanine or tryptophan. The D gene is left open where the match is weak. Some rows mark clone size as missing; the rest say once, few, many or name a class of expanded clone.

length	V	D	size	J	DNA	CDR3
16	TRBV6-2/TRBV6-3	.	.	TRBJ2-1	TGTGCCAGCAGTTACTCCCCTCGCCAGGGGTTAAATGAGCAGTTCTTC	CASSYSPRQGLNEQFF
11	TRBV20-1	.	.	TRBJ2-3	TGCAGTGCTAGGTGGCCAGATACGCAGTATTTT	CSARWPDTQYF
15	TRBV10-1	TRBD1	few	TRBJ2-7	TGCGCCAGCAGTTTCGGACAGGTGGCCACCTACGAGCAGTACTTC	CASSFGQVATYEQYF
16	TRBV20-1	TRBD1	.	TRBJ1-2	TGCAGTGCTAGAGATTACAGTGGTGGGACAGGGGTCGGCTACACCTTC	CSARDYSGGTGVGYTF
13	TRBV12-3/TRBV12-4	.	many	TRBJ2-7	TGTGCCAGCAGTTTCTCGGCTTCCTACGAGCAGTACTTC	CASSFSASYEQYF
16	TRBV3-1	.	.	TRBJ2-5	TGTGCCAGCAGCCAAGGGCGTGGAGGGTACCAAGAGACCCAGTACTTC	CASSQGRGGYQETQYF
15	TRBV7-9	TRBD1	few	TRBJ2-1	TGTGCCAGCAGAGAGGGGGACAGTACATACAATGAGCAGTTCTTC	CASREGDSTYNEQFF
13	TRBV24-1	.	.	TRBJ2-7	TGTGCCACCAGTGGACAGGGAGGCTACGAGCAGTACTTC	CATSGQGGYEQYF
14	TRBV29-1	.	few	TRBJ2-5	TGCAGCGTTCGGAAGACTAGGGGCGAAGAGACCCAGTACTTC	CSVRKTRGEETQYF
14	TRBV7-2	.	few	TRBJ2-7	TGTGCCAGCAGCGGAGCGAGAGGGCCCTACGAGCAGTACTTC	CASSGARGPYEQYF
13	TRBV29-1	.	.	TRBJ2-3	TGCAGCGTTGAATCTTTGGGGAAAGATACGCAGTATTTT	CSVESLGKDTQYF
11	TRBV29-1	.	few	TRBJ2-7	TGCAGCGCTAAGTCGACCTACGAGCAGTACTTC	CSAKSTYEQYF
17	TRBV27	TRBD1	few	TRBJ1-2	TGTGCCAGCAGTTCAATTTATGACCTGAGGGACAGGACTGGCTACACCTTC	CASSSIYDLRDRTGYTF
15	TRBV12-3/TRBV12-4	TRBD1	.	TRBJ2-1	TGTGCCAGCAGTCTAAGTGACAGGGCTCACAATGAGCAGTTCTTC	CASSLSDRAHNEQFF
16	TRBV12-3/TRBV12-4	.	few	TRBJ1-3	TGTGCCAGCAGTTTAATCGGGCAGGGGCTCAGAAACACCATATATTTT	CASSLIGQGLRNTIYF
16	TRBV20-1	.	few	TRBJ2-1	TGCAGTGCTAGAGATCGTGGTGGTAGTCCGTTCAATGAGCAGTTCTTC	CSARDRGGSPFNEQFF
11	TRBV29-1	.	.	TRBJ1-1	TGCAGCGTGGACCAAGACGGTGAAGCTTTCTTT	CSVDQDGEAFF
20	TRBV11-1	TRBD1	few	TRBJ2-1	TGTGCCAGCAGCTTAGGGAGAACCGGGACAGGGGTCCCAAATAACAATGAGCAGTTCTTC	CASSLGRTGTGVPNNNEQFF
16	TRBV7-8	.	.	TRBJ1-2	TGTGCCGGCAGCCTTAGCGCCCCGTGGACGGATCATGGCTACACCTTC	CAGSLSAPWTDHGYTF
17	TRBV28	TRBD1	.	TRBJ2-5	TGTGCCAGCAGTACGGACAAAGACAGGGGAATCTTGGAGACCCAGTACTTC	CASSTDKDRGILETQYF
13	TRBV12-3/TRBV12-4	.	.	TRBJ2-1	TGTGCCAGCAGTTTATTGGGAGGGGACAAGCAGTTCTTC	CASSLLGGDKQFF
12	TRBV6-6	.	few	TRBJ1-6	TGTGCCAGCAGTTACGACCCTCCACCCCTCCACTTT	CASSYDPPPLHF
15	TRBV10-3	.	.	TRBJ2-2	TGTGCCATCAGTGAGTCGTTGAAGGGCGTCGGGGAGCTGTTTTTT	CAISESLKGVGELFF
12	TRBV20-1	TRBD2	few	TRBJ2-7	TGCAGTGCCAGACTAGCGGGGAATGAGCAGTACTTC	CSARLAGNEQYF
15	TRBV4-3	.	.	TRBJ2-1	TGCGCCAGCAGCCCAAGAATCAACTCCTACAATGAGCAGTTCTTC	CASSPRINSYNEQFF
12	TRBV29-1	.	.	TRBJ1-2	TGCAGCGTTGAGGGGAACGTGGATGGCTACACCTTC	CSVEGNVDGYTF
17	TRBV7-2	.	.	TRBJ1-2	TGTGCCAGCAGCTTATTCGGGGGGACCCCCAGCGAGGATGGCTACACCTTC	CASSLFGGTPSEDGYTF
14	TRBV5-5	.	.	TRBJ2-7	TGTGCCAGCAGCCCAGCGACCAACATCTACGAGCAGTACTTC	CASSPATNIYEQYF
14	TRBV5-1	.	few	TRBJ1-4	TGCGCCAGCAGCCCCCTGAGGTTAGGGGAAAAACTGTTTTTT	CASSPLRLGEKLFF